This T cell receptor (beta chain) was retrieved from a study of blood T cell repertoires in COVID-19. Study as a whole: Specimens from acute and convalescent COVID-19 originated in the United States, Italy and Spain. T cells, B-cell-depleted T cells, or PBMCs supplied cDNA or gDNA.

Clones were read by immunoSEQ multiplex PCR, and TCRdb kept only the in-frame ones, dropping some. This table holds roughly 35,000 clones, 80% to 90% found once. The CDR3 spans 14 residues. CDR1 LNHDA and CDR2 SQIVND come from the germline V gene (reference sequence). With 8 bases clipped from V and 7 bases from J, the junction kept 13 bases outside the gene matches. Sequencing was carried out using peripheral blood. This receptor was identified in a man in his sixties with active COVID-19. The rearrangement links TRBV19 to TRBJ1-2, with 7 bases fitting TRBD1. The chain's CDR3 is CASHEGGPLLGYTF. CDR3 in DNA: TGTGCCAGTCACGAAGGGGGCCCTCTTCTTGGCTACACCTTC.